In its sample, the clone carrying this T cell receptor beta chain was seen many times. The antigen is undetermined. Trimming pared 3 bases from V and 10 bases from J, leaving 10 bases between. Per the germline V gene, CDR1 is MDHEN and CDR2 is SYDVKM. The CDR3 runs 13 residues. The study excluded patients with uncontrolled infection, other autoimmune disease, pregnancy or lactation. This sample was included in a study of T cells in Graves' hyperthyroidism and ophthalmopathy. Study-wide points: Ophthalmopathy, which appeared later, was predicted by the model a median approximately 6.7 months before onset. Ophthalmopathy cases were set apart from stable hyperthyroidism by a 13 V-J model.

The CDR3 regions of TCR beta were amplified from RNA transcripts. The HTBI set primed first-round TCR CDR3 RT-PCR. In TCRdb, the multiplex PCR reads were re-called with MiXCR into one record per CDR3 protein. The table records roughly 630,000 distinct CDR3 sequences, 15% to 18% of them present only once. This sequence originates from a woman aged 25 to 39 with Graves' hyperthyroidism. The sample comprised blood. The chain is built from TRBV28 and TRBJ1-6; no clear D gene. The DNA of the CDR3 is TGTGCCAGCAGTTTGGAAATGTTGTCACCCCTCCACTTT. This gives the protein CASSLEMLSPLHF.